The rows below give T cell receptor beta chains drawn from one sample of a study of blood T cell repertoires in COVID-19. Some clones are missing from TCRdb's copy, which holds only in-frame ones; the method was immunoSEQ multiplex PCR. The sample carries hundreds of thousands of clones, roughly four fifths recorded once. Material: peripheral blood. Every receptor here comes from a man older than 75 with acute or convalescent COVID-19. Both conserved end residues are part of each CDR3. The D gene is left open where the match is weak. The listing skips clone size in some rows; elsewhere it reads once, few, many or a size class.

V,size,D,J,DNA,CDR3
TRBV7-8,few,-,TRBJ2-7,TGTGCCAGCAGCCCCTTCCCCCTCTACGAGCAGTACTTC,CASSPFPLYEQYF
TRBV9,-,-,TRBJ2-1,TGTGCCAGCAGCGTAGAACCTTTTGGGGGGTACAATGAGCAGTTCTTC,CASSVEPFGGYNEQFF
TRBV2,-,-,TRBJ1-1,TGTGCCAGCATTCTAGCGAGTATGAACACTGAAGCTTTCTTT,CASILASMNTEAFF
TRBV30,-,-,TRBJ1-6,TGTGCCGGGAGCGTTGGGGGCGGCAATTCACCCCTCCACTTT,CAGSVGGGNSPLHF
TRBV27,-,-,TRBJ2-1,TGTGCCAGCAGTTTATCGCCAGGGGCATCCTACAATGAGCAGTTCTTC,CASSLSPGASYNEQFF
TRBV10-3,-,TRBD1,TRBJ2-7,TGTGCCATCAGACTATCACAGGGGGACGAGCAGTACTTC,CAIRLSQGDEQYF
TRBV28,-,TRBD1,TRBJ2-7,TGTGCCAGCAGCCCCCTGGACAGGGGCTACGAGCAGTACTTC,CASSPLDRGYEQYF
TRBV9,-,-,TRBJ2-3,TGTGCCAGCAGCTTAGACGCGGGGATAGAGACAACGACGCAGTATTTT,CASSLDAGIETTTQYF
TRBV18,-,TRBD1,TRBJ1-5,TGTGCCAGCTCACCTCAGGGACAGGGGTTAGGCAATCAGCCCCAGCATTTT,CASSPQGQGLGNQPQHF
TRBV6-2/TRBV6-3,-,-,TRBJ1-5,TGTGCCAGCAGTTACAGCAGGGTTTATAGCAATCAGCCCCAGCATTTT,CASSYSRVYSNQPQHF
TRBV6-1,once,-,TRBJ1-5,TGTGCCAGCAGTGGGAGCGGGGGCGGCTATAGCAATCAGCCCCAGCATTTT,CASSGSGGGYSNQPQHF
TRBV19,-,-,TRBJ2-7,TGTGCCACCCCACGGACATCCTCCTACGAGCAGTACTTC,CATPRTSSYEQYF
TRBV6-5,-,-,TRBJ1-1,TGTGCCAGCAGTTCCAGCACTGAAGCTTTCTTT,CASSSSTEAFF
TRBV6-5,-,-,TRBJ2-1,TGTGCCAGCAGGTTCCGGGGGTACAATGAGCAGTTCTTC,CASRFRGYNEQFF
TRBV6-5,-,TRBD1,TRBJ1-2,TGTGCCAGCAGTTACGATCGACAGGGGGCTTTTTATGGCTACACCTTC,CASSYDRQGAFYGYTF
TRBV6-5,-,-,TRBJ2-1,TGTGCCAGCCTGAGCTACAATGAGCAGTTCTTC,CASLSYNEQFF
TRBV3-1/TRBV3-2,-,-,TRBJ2-4,TGTGCCAGCAGCCAGGGGGCAGGACCAAACATTCAGTACTTC,CASSQGAGPNIQYF
TRBV5-1,-,-,TRBJ1-4,TGCGCCAGCAGAGCTTCGCTTGCTAATGAAAAACTGTTTTTT,CASRASLANEKLFF
TRBV6-1,-,-,TRBJ1-5,TGTGCCAGCAGTGGCGGGACGATAGGGGCCAATCAGCCCCAGCATTTT,CASSGGTIGANQPQHF
TRBV2,-,-,TRBJ2-2,TGTGCCAGGGCTGACAGTGTGGGCGGGGAGCTGTTTTTT,CARADSVGGELFF
TRBV9,once,TRBD1,TRBJ1-2,TGTGCCAGCAGCGTAGACCAGGGGGCAGGGTATGGCTACACCTTC,CASSVDQGAGYGYTF
TRBV18,few,TRBD1,TRBJ1-1,TGTGCCAGCTCACGAGGGACAGGGGACATGAACACTGAAGCTTTCTTT,CASSRGTGDMNTEAFF
TRBV12-5,-,TRBD1,TRBJ1-4,TGTGCTAGTGGTTTGCCACCACCGGGACAGTCTAATGAAAAACTGTTTTTT,CASGLPPPGQSNEKLFF
TRBV19,once,-,TRBJ1-2,TGTGCCAGTAGTATAGAAAGGACCGGGGGGAACTATGGCTACACCTTC,CASSIERTGGNYGYTF
TRBV5-1,-,-,TRBJ2-3,TGCGCCAGCACAGCCGGGACTAGCACAGATACGCAGTATTTT,CASTAGTSTDTQYF
TRBV6-6,-,TRBD2,TRBJ2-2,TGTGCCAGCAGACTACGGGACTATGGCACCGGGGAGCTGTTTTTT,CASRLRDYGTGELFF
TRBV10-3,few,TRBD1,TRBJ2-7,TGTGCCATCCGTCGGGACAGCTCCTACGAGCAGTACTTC,CAIRRDSSYEQYF
TRBV6-5,-,-,TRBJ1-5,TGTGCCAGCAGTCTGACCAGCCCTCCGGGACCCCAGCATTTT,CASSLTSPPGPQHF
TRBV30,-,TRBD1,TRBJ1-2,TGTGCCTGGAGTGTAATGCGACAGGGGCCGAACTATGGCTACACCTTC,CAWSVMRQGPNYGYTF
TRBV5-4,-,TRBD2,TRBJ2-3,TGTGCCAGCAGCTTGATCGTTCAATTAAGCGGGGGCATCACAGATACGCAGTATTTT,CASSLIVQLSGGITDTQYF
TRBV10-3,-,TRBD2,TRBJ2-7,TGTGCCATCAGTGACCCCGAGTGGGCGGGGGCCTACGAGCAGTACTTC,CAISDPEWAGAYEQYF
TRBV7-6,-,TRBD1,TRBJ1-5,TGTGCCAGCAGCTTAGCGACAGGGTCAAATCAGCCCCAGCATTTT,CASSLATGSNQPQHF
TRBV19,once,TRBD1,TRBJ1-2,TGTGCCAGTAGTATAGAGACCTCGGGACAGTATGGCTACACCTTC,CASSIETSGQYGYTF
TRBV30,-,TRBD1,TRBJ2-1,TGTGCCTGGAGTGCCCTGCTGACAGGGTACCTTCTCTTC,CAWSALLTGYLLF
TRBV19,-,TRBD1,TRBJ1-4,TGTGCCAGTAGTATCTGGGCAGGGGGCCCAACTAATGAAAAACTGTTTTTT,CASSIWAGGPTNEKLFF
TRBV3-1/TRBV3-2,-,-,TRBJ2-2,TGTGCCAGCAGCCCTTTCAGAGGGGAGCTGTTTTTT,CASSPFRGELFF
TRBV7-9,-,TRBD1,TRBJ1-1,TGTGCCAGCAGTATCACAGGGGGCACTGAAGCTTTCTTT,CASSITGGTEAFF
TRBV7-9,few,-,TRBJ2-3,TGTGCCAGCAGCCCCTTCGGGGTCCCAGATACGCAGTATTTT,CASSPFGVPDTQYF
TRBV6-6,-,TRBD1,TRBJ1-2,TGTGCCAGCAGTTACGAGCCCGGACAGGCGGGGTATGGCTACACCTTC,CASSYEPGQAGYGYTF
TRBV29-1,-,-,TRBJ1-1,TGCAGCGTTGGAGAGCACTCATCCCTCTCTTTTATGAACACTGAAGCTTTCTTT,CSVGEHSSLSFMNTEAFF
TRBV7-9,-,-,TRBJ1-5,TGTGCCAGCAGCCATCGGGACACCAATCAGCCCCAGCATTTT,CASSHRDTNQPQHF
TRBV29-1,once,TRBD1,TRBJ1-1,TGCAGGGGACAGGGGCCCATGAACACTGAAGCTTTCTTT,CRGQGPMNTEAFF
TRBV6-5,-,TRBD1,TRBJ2-3,TGTGCCAGCAGACAGGACAGGGCGCTTTGGGATACGCAGTATTTT,CASRQDRALWDTQYF
TRBV11-3,-,TRBD1,TRBJ2-1,TGTGCCAGCAGCTTTACAGGGGGCATTGAGCAGTTCTTC,CASSFTGGIEQFF
TRBV7-9,-,TRBD1,TRBJ1-1,TGTGCCAGCATCAAACAGGGGCGGGTGAACACTGAAGCTTTCTTT,CASIKQGRVNTEAFF
TRBV21-1,-,-,TRBJ2-2,TGTGCCAGCAGCTTTCTAGCGGGAGGGGCCGGGGAGCTGTTTTTT,CASSFLAGGAGELFF
TRBV7-3,-,-,TRBJ2-2,TGTGCCAGCAGCTTGGGCAGGGCTTACACCGGGGAGCTGTTTTTT,CASSLGRAYTGELFF
TRBV10-3,-,TRBD2,TRBJ2-3,TGTGCCACCCGCCCGGGACTAGTTAGGGACACAGATACGCAGTATTTT,CATRPGLVRDTDTQYF
TRBV21-1,-,-,TRBJ2-2,TGTGCCAGCCTTGGGGCCAGACGCGCGAACACCGGGGAGCTGTTTTTT,CASLGARRANTGELFF
TRBV6-5,-,-,TRBJ2-3,TGTGCCAGCAGGGACTACCTTAGCACAGATACGCAGTATTTT,CASRDYLSTDTQYF
TRBV6-1,-,TRBD1,TRBJ1-2,TGTGCCAGCAGTTCCCTACGGACAGGGCCAAGCTACACCTTC,CASSSLRTGPSYTF
TRBV5-1,-,-,TRBJ2-5,TGCGCCAGCAGCTTGGCGGAGACCCAGTACTTC,CASSLAETQYF
TRBV2,-,TRBD1,TRBJ2-7,TGTGCCAGCAGTGAGGGATCGACAGGGGGGTTTGGGGAGTACTTC,CASSEGSTGGFGEYF